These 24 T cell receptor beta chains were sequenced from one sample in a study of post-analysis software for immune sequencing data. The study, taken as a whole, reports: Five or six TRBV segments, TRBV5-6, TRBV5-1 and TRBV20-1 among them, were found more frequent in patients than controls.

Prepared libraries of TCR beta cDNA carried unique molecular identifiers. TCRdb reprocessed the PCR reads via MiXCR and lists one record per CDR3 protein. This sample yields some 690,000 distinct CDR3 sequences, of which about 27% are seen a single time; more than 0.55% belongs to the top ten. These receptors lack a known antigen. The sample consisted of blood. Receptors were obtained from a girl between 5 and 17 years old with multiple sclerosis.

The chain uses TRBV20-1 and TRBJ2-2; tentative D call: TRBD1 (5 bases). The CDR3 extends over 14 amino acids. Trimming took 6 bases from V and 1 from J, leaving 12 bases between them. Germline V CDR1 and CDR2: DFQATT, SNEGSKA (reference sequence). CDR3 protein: CSAPRQGNTGELFF. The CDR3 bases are TGCAGTGCACCCCGGCAGGGGAACACCGGGGAGCTGTTTTTT.

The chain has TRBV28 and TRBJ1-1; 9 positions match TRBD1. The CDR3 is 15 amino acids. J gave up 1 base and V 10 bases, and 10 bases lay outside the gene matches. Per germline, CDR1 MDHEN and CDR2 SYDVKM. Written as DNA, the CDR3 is TGTGCCACCTTGGACAGGGGCGGGGGGAACACTGAAGCTTTCTTT. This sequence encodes CATLDRGGGNTEAFF.

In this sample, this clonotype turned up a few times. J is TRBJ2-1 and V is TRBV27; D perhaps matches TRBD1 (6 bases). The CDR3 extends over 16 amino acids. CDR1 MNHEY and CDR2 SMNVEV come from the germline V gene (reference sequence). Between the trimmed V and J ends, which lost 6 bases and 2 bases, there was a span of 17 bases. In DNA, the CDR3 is TGTGCCAGCAGCCCCAGGGGCGCCCGAACCTACAATGAGCAGTTCTTC. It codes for CASSPRGARTYNEQFF.

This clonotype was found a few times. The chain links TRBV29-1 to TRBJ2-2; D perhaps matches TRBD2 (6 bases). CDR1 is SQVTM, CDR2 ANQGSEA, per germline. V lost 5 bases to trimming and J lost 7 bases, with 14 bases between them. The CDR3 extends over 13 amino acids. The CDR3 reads CSVQGGVRGELFF. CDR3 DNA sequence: TGCAGCGTTCAAGGAGGGGTACGCGGGGAGCTGTTTTTT.

The CDR3 DNA is TGTGCCAGCAGCTTCAGGTCGGCTAGCGGGAGTGACGAGCAGTACTTC. Translation gives CASSFRSASGSDEQYF. The rearrangement links TRBV3-1 to TRBJ2-7; 10 bases map to TRBD2. Trimming cost V 5 bases and J 5 bases; bases outside gene matches: 12. Germline V lookup: CDR1 LGHDT, CDR2 YNNKEL (reference sequence). This CDR3 is 16 amino acids long.

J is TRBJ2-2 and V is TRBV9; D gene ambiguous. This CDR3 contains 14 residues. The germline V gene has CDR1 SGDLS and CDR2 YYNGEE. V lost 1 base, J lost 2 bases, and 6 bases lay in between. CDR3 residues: CASSVKTNTGELFF. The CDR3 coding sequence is TGTGCCAGCAGCGTAAAAACTAACACCGGGGAGCTGTTTTTT.

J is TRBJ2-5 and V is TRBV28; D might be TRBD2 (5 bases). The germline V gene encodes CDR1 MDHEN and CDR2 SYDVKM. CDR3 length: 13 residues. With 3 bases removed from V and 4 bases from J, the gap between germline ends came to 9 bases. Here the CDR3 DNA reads TGTGCCAGCAGTTTCCGGGGTCCAGAGACCCAGTACTTC. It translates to CASSFRGPETQYF.

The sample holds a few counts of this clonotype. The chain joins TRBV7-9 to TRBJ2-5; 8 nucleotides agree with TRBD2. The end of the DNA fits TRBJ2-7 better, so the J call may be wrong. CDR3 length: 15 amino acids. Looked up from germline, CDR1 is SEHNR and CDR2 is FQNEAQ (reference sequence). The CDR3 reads CASSLRSGSIDEQYF. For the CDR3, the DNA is TGTGCCAGCAGCTTAAGGAGCGGGAGTATAGACGAGCAGTACTTC.

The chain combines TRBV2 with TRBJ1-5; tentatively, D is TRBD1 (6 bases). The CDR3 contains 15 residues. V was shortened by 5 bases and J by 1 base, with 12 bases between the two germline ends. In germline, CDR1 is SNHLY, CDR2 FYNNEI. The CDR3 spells CASSHRTESNQPQHF. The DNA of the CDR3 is TGTGCCAGCAGTCACCGGACAGAAAGCAATCAGCCCCAGCATTTT.

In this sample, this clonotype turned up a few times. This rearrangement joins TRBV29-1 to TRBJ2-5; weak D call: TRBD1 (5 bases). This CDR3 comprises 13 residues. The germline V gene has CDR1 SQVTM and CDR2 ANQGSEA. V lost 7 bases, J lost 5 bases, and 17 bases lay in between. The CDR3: CSGGWGSGETQYF. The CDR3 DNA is TGCAGCGGGGGCTGGGGATCCGGGGAGACCCAGTACTTC.

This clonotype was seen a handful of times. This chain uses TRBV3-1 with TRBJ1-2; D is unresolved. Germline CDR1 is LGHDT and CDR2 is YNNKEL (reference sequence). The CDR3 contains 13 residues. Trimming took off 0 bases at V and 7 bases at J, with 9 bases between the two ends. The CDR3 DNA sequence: TGTGCCAGCAGCCAAGAAAACCAGATTGGCTACACCTTC. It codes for CASSQENQIGYTF.

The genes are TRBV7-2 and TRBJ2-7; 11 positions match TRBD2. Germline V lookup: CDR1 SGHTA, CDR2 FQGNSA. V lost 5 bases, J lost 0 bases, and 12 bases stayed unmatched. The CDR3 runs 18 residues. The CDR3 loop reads CASSPRGGLADSSYEQYF. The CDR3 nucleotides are TGTGCCAGCAGCCCGCGGGGGGGACTAGCGGACAGCTCCTACGAGCAGTACTTC.

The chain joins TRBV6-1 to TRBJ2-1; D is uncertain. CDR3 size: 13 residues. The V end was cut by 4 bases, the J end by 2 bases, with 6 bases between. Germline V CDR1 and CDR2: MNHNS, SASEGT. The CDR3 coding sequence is TGTGCCAGCAGTGGGGCCGCCTACAATGAGCAGTTCTTC. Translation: CASSGAAYNEQFF.

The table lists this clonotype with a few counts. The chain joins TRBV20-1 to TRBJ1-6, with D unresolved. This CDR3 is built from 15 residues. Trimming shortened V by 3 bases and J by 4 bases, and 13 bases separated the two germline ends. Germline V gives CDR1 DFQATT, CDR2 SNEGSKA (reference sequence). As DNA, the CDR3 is TGCAGTGCTAGCGCTGGGCCAGAGTATAATTCACCCCTCCACTTT. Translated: CSASAGPEYNSPLHF.

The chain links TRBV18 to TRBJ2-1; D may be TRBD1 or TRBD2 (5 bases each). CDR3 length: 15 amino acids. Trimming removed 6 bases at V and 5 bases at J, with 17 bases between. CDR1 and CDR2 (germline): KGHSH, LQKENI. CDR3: CASSQARGEHNEQFF. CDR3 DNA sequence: TGTGCCAGCTCCCAAGCTAGAGGGGAACACAATGAGCAGTTCTTC.

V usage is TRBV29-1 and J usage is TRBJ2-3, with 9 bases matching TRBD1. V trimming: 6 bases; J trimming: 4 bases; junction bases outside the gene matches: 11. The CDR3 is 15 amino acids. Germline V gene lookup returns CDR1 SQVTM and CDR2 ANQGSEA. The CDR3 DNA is TGCAGCGTAGCTCCGGGACAGGGTTCCCCAGATACGCAGTATTTT. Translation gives CSVAPGQGSPDTQYF.

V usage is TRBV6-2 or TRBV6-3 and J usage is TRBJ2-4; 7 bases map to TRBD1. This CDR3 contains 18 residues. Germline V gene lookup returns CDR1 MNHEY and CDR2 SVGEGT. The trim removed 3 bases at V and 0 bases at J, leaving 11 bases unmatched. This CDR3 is CASSYSSGQVLAKNIQYF. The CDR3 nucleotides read TGTGCCAGCAGTTATTCCTCCGGACAGGTACTAGCCAAAAACATTCAGTACTTC.

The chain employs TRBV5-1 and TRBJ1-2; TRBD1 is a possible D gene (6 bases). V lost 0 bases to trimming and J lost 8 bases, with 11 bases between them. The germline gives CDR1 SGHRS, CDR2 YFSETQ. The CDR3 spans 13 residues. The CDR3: CASSLGDTPGYTF. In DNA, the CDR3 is TGCGCCAGCAGCTTGGGGGACACTCCCGGCTACACCTTC.

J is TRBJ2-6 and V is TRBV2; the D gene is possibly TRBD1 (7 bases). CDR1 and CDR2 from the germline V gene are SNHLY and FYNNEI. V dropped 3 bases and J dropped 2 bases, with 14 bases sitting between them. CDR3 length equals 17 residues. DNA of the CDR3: TGTGCCAGCAGTGATTGGAGGGGGCAGGCTGGGGCCAACGTCCTGACTTTC. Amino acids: CASSDWRGQAGANVLTF.

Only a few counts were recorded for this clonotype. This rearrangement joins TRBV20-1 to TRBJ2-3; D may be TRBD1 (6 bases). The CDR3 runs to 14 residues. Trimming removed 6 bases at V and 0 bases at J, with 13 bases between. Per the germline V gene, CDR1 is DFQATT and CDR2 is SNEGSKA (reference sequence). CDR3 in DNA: TGCAGTGCCCCGGCAGGGGTAAGCACAGATACGCAGTATTTT. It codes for CSAPAGVSTDTQYF.

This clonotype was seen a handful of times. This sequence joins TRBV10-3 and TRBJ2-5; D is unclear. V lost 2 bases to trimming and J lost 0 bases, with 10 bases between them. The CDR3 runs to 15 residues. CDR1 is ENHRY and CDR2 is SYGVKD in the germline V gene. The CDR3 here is CAISEEGWDQETQYF. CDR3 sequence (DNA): TGTGCCATCAGTGAGGAAGGGTGGGACCAAGAGACCCAGTACTTC.

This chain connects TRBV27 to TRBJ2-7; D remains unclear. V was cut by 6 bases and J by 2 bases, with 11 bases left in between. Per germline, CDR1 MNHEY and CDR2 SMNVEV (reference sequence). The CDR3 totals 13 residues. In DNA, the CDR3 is TGTGCCAGCAGCCTGGCGAAGACCTACGAGCAGTACTTC. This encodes CASSLAKTYEQYF.

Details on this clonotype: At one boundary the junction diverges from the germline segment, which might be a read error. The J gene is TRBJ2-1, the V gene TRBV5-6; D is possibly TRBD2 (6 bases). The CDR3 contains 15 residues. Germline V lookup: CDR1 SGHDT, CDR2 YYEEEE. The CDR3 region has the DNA TGTGCCGGCAGCTTCCGGGACTCTCCATACAATGAGCAGTTCTTC. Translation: CAGSFRDSPYNEQFF.

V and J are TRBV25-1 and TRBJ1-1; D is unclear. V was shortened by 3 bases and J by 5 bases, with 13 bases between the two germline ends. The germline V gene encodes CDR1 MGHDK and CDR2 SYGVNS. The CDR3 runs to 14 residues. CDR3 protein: CASSDKGFETEAFF. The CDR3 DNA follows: TGTGCCAGCAGTGATAAAGGGTTCGAGACTGAAGCTTTCTTT.